Presented here are 29 T cell receptor beta chains from one specimen sequenced in a study of blood T cell repertoires in COVID-19. Data came from immunoSEQ multiplex PCR; TCRdb stores just in-frame clones and leaves some out. The table has roughly 430,000 clones, 70% to 90% seen once. The material sequenced was PBMCs or T cells enriched from blood (not recorded which). The origin of the receptors is a woman under 30 who had been exposed to COVID-19.

The chain couples TRBV4-3 to TRBJ2-4; TRBD2 aligns across 12 bases. The CDR3 consists of 16 residues. Germline V gives CDR1 LGHNA, CDR2 YSLEER. Germline trimming cut 1 base from V and 7 bases from J; bases unmatched to any gene: 5. CDR3 protein: CASSQAASGGANIQYF. The CDR3 DNA reads TGCGCCAGCAGCCAAGCGGCTAGCGGGGGGGCGAACATTCAGTACTTC.

This chain connects TRBV7-6 to TRBJ1-4, with 10 bases aligning to TRBD1. CDR3 length equals 15 residues. The germline V gene has CDR1 SGHVS and CDR2 FNYEAQ. V lost 5 bases to trimming and J lost 8 bases; unmatched junction nucleotides: 8. The CDR3 DNA reads as TGTGCCAGCAGCCTACGGACAGGGGGAATCGAAAAACTGTTTTTT. Translated, it gives CASSLRTGGIEKLFF.

The chain joins TRBV4-3 to TRBJ2-3, with D possibly TRBD2 on 5 matching bases. The CDR3 contains 16 residues. Germline assignment: CDR1 LGHNA and CDR2 YSLEER. The V gene lost 0 bases and the J gene lost 4 bases, with 14 bases spanning the gap. In DNA, the CDR3 is TGCGCCAGCAGCCAAGATAGCGCCTTTCAGTCAGATACGCAGTATTTT. Translated, it gives CASSQDSAFQSDTQYF.

The chain joins TRBV28 to TRBJ1-5; D not certain. Germline-derived CDR1 and CDR2 are MDHEN and SYDVKM. Between the trimmed V and J ends, which lost 6 bases and 3 bases, there was a span of 18 bases. This CDR3 region has 16 residues. The CDR3 spells CASSPTTRGNNQPQHF. In DNA form, the CDR3 reads TGTGCCAGCAGCCCCACAACGAGAGGAAACAATCAGCCCCAGCATTTT.

The sample holds a few counts of this clone. The chain has TRBV18 and TRBJ1-1; 9 bases line up with TRBD1. Germline CDR1 reads KGHSH; CDR2 reads LQKENI. This CDR3 is 14 amino acids long. Trimming took 4 bases from V and 1 from J; bases not matched to a gene: 1. This chain's CDR3 is CASSLTGGNTEAFF. The CDR3 DNA sequence: TGTGCCAGCTCACTGACAGGGGGGAACACTGAAGCTTTCTTT.

This sequence joins TRBV7-8 and TRBJ2-1; 9 bases fit TRBD2. This CDR3 has 15 amino acids. J was trimmed by 4 bases and V by 2 bases; bases with no gene match: 3. CDR1 SGHVS and CDR2 FQNEAQ come from the germline V gene. This CDR3 reads CASSLLAGTYNEQFF. The DNA of the CDR3 is TGTGCCAGCAGCTTACTAGCGGGGACATACAATGAGCAGTTCTTC.

CDR3 loop: CASRGQGLPGNTIYF. CDR3 nucleotides: TGTGCCAGTAGAGGACAGGGTTTGCCTGGAAACACCATATATTTT. This rearrangement joins TRBV19 to TRBJ1-3, with 8 bases identical to TRBD1. V was pared by 6 bases and J by 2 bases, with 6 bases of the junction left unmatched. The CDR3 spans 15 residues. From germline, CDR1 is LNHDA and CDR2 SQIVND (reference sequence).

This clone was seen only a few times. Written as DNA, the CDR3 is TGTGCCACCAGTGATTTTAGCCTAGCGGGATATGAGCAGTTCTTC. This gives the protein CATSDFSLAGYEQFF. The V gene is TRBV24-1, the J gene TRBJ2-1, with TRBD2 matching 9 bases. The CDR3 totals 15 residues. Germline V gene data show CDR1 as KGHDR and CDR2 as SFDVKD. The V segment lost 1 base and the J segment 8 bases; nucleotides outside the gene matches: 5.

The rearrangement joins TRBV7-9 to TRBJ2-3; D unclear. The CDR3 runs 14 residues. In germline, CDR1 is SEHNR, CDR2 FQNEAQ (reference sequence). With 2 bases removed from V and 3 bases from J, the gap between germline ends came to 9 bases. CDR3: CASSLRSETDTQYF. The CDR3 DNA follows: TGTGCCAGCAGCTTACGCTCGGAGACAGATACGCAGTATTTT.

The V and J genes are TRBV18 and TRBJ1-6; possibly TRBD1 for D (5 bases). CDR1 and CDR2 (germline): KGHSH, LQKENI. V was shortened by 3 bases and J by 10 bases, with 13 bases between the two germline ends. The CDR3 totals 14 residues. DNA for the CDR3: TGTGCCAGCTCACCCCTGCAGGGTGGATCACCCCTCCACTTT. Translated, it gives CASSPLQGGSPLHF.

The rearrangement uses TRBV5-4 and TRBJ2-2; TRBD1 matches 9 bases. Trimming took 4 bases from V and 5 from J; bases not matched to a gene: 6. The CDR3 is 15 residues long. Germline CDR1 and CDR2: SGHNT and YYREEE (reference sequence). The CDR3 region has the DNA TGTGCCAGCAGCCAAGGACAGGGGATAACCGGGGAGCTGTTTTTT. Its translation is CASSQGQGITGELFF.

V is TRBV29-1 and J is TRBJ1-1, with D maybe TRBD1 (6 bases). With 7 bases removed from V and 5 bases from J, the gap between germline ends came to 20 bases. The CDR3 is made up of 14 amino acids. Germline V lookup: CDR1 SQVTM, CDR2 ANQGSEA. As DNA, the CDR3 is TGCAGCGCCACCACACAGGGTTATGGGACTGAAGCTTTCTTT. This gives the protein CSATTQGYGTEAFF.

J is TRBJ1-3 and V is TRBV5-6; possibly TRBD1 for D (5 bases). Per the germline V gene, CDR1 is SGHDT and CDR2 is YYEEEE. This CDR3 spans 15 amino acids. V gave up 0 bases and J gave up 0 bases, with 7 bases separating them. The CDR3 DNA sequence: TGTGCCAGCAGCTTGGGACAGCTCTCTGGAAACACCATATATTTT. Encoded protein: CASSLGQLSGNTIYF.

V gene TRBV19 combines with J gene TRBJ1-2; TRBD1 aligns across 9 bases. The CDR3 runs 17 residues. V trimming: 9 bases; J trimming: 1 base; junction bases outside the gene matches: 15. Germline V gene data show CDR1 as LNHDA and CDR2 as SQIVND (reference sequence). As DNA, the CDR3 is TGTGCCAGACTCGCAGCCACCGGGACAGGGAATAACTATGGCTACACCTTC. Protein: CARLAATGTGNNYGYTF.

The chain uses TRBV20-1 and TRBJ2-7, with a possible D match to TRBD2 (7 bases). V dropped 3 bases and J dropped 4 bases, with 22 bases sitting between them. This CDR3 comprises 16 residues. Germline CDR1 is DFQATT and CDR2 is SNEGSKA (reference sequence). CDR3 in DNA: TGCAGTGCTAGTCGGGATGGGGGGGCCACAAGGTACGAGCAGTACTTC. Translation gives CSASRDGGATRYEQYF.

This CDR3 is CASSPTVNYGYTF. Written as DNA, the CDR3 is TGTGCCAGCAGCCCGACAGTGAACTATGGCTACACCTTC. The chain has TRBV7-2 and TRBJ1-2; the D gene is possibly TRBD1 (5 bases). CDR3 length equals 13 residues. Per germline, CDR1 SGHTA and CDR2 FQGNSA. V gave up 5 bases and J gave up 2 bases, with 9 bases separating them.

The chain joins TRBV29-1 to TRBJ1-1; no clear D. This CDR3 has 12 residues. V was shortened by 5 bases and J by 0 bases, with 7 bases between the two germline ends. Germline CDR1 and CDR2: SQVTM and ANQGSEA. In DNA form, the CDR3 reads TGCAGCGTTCTACAGCTGAACACTGAAGCTTTCTTT. Its protein product is CSVLQLNTEAFF.

This clone has a single count. CDR3 coding DNA: TGTGCCAGCAGCCAAGATTACCGACCGAGGGATGAGCAGTTCTTC. Residues: CASSQDYRPRDEQFF. The chain carries TRBV14 and TRBJ2-1, with TRBD2 as a possible D gene (5 bases). Between the trimmed V and J ends, which lost 0 bases and 8 bases, there was a span of 14 bases. The length of the CDR3 is 15 residues. Germline assignment: CDR1 SGHDN and CDR2 FVKESK.

Concerning this clone: This same CDR3 is encoded by further DNA sequences in the sample. The chain joins TRBV6-5 to TRBJ1-2, with a tentative D call TRBD1 (6 bases). V was clipped by 2 bases and J by 2 bases, with 6 bases between them. The CDR3 runs 13 residues. CDR1 MNHEY and CDR2 SVGAGI come from the germline V gene. CDR3 in amino acids: CASSYTGNYGYTF. The CDR3 DNA follows: TGTGCCAGCAGTTACACAGGGAACTATGGCTACACCTTC.

The chain links TRBV10-3 to TRBJ2-7; 13 bases match TRBD2. CDR1 is ENHRY and CDR2 is SYGVKD in the germline V gene. This CDR3 has 17 amino acids. V lost 4 bases, J lost 6 bases, and 12 bases stayed unmatched. CDR3 nucleotides: TGTGCCATCAGTGGGACTAGCGGGGGCTCTGGGGTGGGCGAGCAGTACTTC. This gives the protein CAISGTSGGSGVGEQYF.

This chain joins TRBV29-1 and TRBJ2-2, with D unresolved. There are 12 residues in the CDR3. The ends were cut back, 4 bases at V and 6 bases at J, with 9 bases in the middle. CDR1 is SQVTM and CDR2 is ANQGSEA in the germline V gene. CDR3 DNA: TGCAGCGTTGTCCCACCGGCCGGGGAGCTGTTTTTT. This encodes CSVVPPAGELFF.

This clone was counted once. The chain carries TRBV5-4 and TRBJ2-1, with 9 bases aligning to TRBD2. The CDR3 is 16 residues long. The V gene's germline CDR1 is SGHNT and CDR2 YYREEE (reference sequence). The junction had 12 bases not matched to a gene; V was cut back by 4 bases and J by 7 bases. CDR3 DNA: TGTGCCAGCAGCAGTATAGCGGGGGCTATGTCTAATGAGCAGTTCTTC. Amino acids: CASSSIAGAMSNEQFF.

This chain links TRBV5-5 with TRBJ1-6; D is uncertain. Trimming left V 6 bases short and J 8 bases short, with 18 bases between. From germline, CDR1 is SGHKS and CDR2 YYEKEE (reference sequence). The CDR3 has 15 residues. The DNA for the CDR3 is TGTGCCAGCACCCACAACCCCGGAGTTGATTCACCCCTCCACTTT. Translated: CASTHNPGVDSPLHF.

This chain connects TRBV2 to TRBJ1-3; possible D gene TRBD1, 6 bases. The CDR3 spans 15 residues. Germline V CDR1 and CDR2: SNHLY, FYNNEI. The V end lost 8 bases, the J end lost 0 bases, and 14 bases lay between the germline ends. Written as DNA, the CDR3 is TGTGCCAGCGGTATACAGGGATTCTCTGGAAACACCATATATTTT. Translated: CASGIQGFSGNTIYF.

V and J are TRBV18 and TRBJ1-5; D remains unclear. Germline V CDR1 and CDR2: KGHSH, LQKENI. V was clipped by 1 base and J by 1 base, with 11 bases between them. The CDR3 extends over 16 amino acids. CDR3 coding DNA: TGTGCCAGCTCACCACAACCTCGAGTCAGCAATCAGCCCCAGCATTTT. It encodes CASSPQPRVSNQPQHF.

V and J are TRBV19 and TRBJ1-5; 7 bases align to TRBD1. V shed 3 bases, J shed 2 bases, and the junction held 13 bases outside the gene matches. This CDR3 has 18 amino acids. Per germline, CDR1 LNHDA and CDR2 SQIVND (reference sequence). The CDR3 bases are TGTGCCAGTAGTATTAGAAGAATACCCGGACAGGGCAATCAGCCCCAGCATTTT. It translates to CASSIRRIPGQGNQPQHF.

This clone was seen only once. The chain couples TRBV7-9 to TRBJ1-6, with 12 bases lining up with TRBD1. Germline CDR1 SEHNR, CDR2 FQNEAQ (reference sequence). There are 13 residues in the CDR3. CDR3 residues: CASGQGANSPLHF. The CDR3 DNA is TGTGCTTCGGGACAGGGGGCCAACTCACCCCTCCACTTT.

V and J are TRBV5-1 and TRBJ1-1, with a weak D call TRBD1 (5 bases). The CDR3 is 14 amino acids. Germline loops: CDR1 SGHRS, CDR2 YFSETQ. The V gene lost 3 bases and the J gene lost 1 base, with 10 bases spanning the gap. The CDR3 sequence: CASSWGDGNTEAFF. The CDR3 nucleotides are TGCGCCAGCAGCTGGGGGGACGGGAACACTGAAGCTTTCTTT.

This clone appeared once. This chain links TRBV7-9 with TRBJ2-1; 10 bases agree with TRBD2. This CDR3 contains 14 residues. J gave up 7 bases and V 6 bases, and 6 bases lay outside the gene matches. Germline V gives CDR1 SEHNR, CDR2 FQNEAQ (reference sequence). CDR3 nucleotide sequence: TGTGCCAGCAGGAGCGGGGGGGCCGTGAATGAGCAGTTCTTC. Its protein product is CASRSGGAVNEQFF.